The clone carrying this T cell receptor beta chain was found a few times. Its antigen is not known. This record comes from a study of human T cells and chemical hapten exposure. Study-level background: From small differences in pooled library volume came most of the variation in per-sample TCR yields.

Time point here: patch test 1, 2 weeks after DPC sensitization. The treatment denotes: therapeutic diphenylcyclopropenone sensitization with weekly scalp DPC. Whole-study findings and limits: Because all patients had alopecia, their immune responses might differ from healthy ones. TCRs exceeding 1 in 1000 frequency stayed unchanged with DPC sensitization.

With 1 base removed from V and 3 bases from J, the gap between germline ends came to 7 bases. The CDR3 sequence is 14 residues long. CDR1 SGHTA and CDR2 FQGNSA come from the germline V gene. TCRdb re-called the RACE reads through MiXCR, storing one row per CDR3 protein. The data contain about 83,000 distinct CDR3 sequences, roughly 7.1% of them singletons. The source material was whole blood, sampled in connection with sensitization to the hapten diphenylcyclopropenone (DPC). V gene TRBV7-2 combines with J gene TRBJ1-5; weak D call: TRBD1 (5 bases). The sequence came from a woman in her 30s with alopecia areata. Some clones in this sample may be carry-over from other donors' samples. In nucleotides, the CDR3 is TGTGCCAGCAGCTTAGGACAGAACAATCAGCCCCAGCATTTT. It specifies CASSLGQNNQPQHF.